The present T cell receptor (beta chain) was sequenced within a study of control samples from healthy donors and cancer patients. Sequencing used immunoSEQ multiplex PCR; TCRdb keeps in-frame clones, though not all of them. The data hold 170,000 or so clones, with about 92% observed a single time. The CDR3 extends over 14 amino acids. V was trimmed by 1 base and J by 8 bases, leaving 14 bases between them. Germline CDR1 is SEHNR and CDR2 is FQNEAQ (reference sequence). The sequence was collected from a man under 40 in good health. Sequencing was carried out using blood. The V call is TRBV7-9, the J call TRBJ1-2; D unclear. This chain's CDR3 is CASSLETPGSGYTF. CDR3 nucleotide sequence: TGTGCCAGCAGCTTAGAGACACCCGGGAGCGGCTACACCTTC.